This paragraph covers one T cell receptor beta chain sequence. The table came from immunoSEQ multiplex PCR; TCRdb's copy has only in-frame clones and leaves some out. In the table there are roughly 200,000 clones, roughly 79% of which are singletons. Patients from Seattle were sampled longitudinally, starting during active infection. This specimen belongs to a study of blood T cell repertoires in COVID-19. About the study: Samples taken during acute and convalescent COVID-19 were collected in the United States, Italy and Spain. Sample material is recorded as cDNA or gDNA derived from T cells, B-cell-depleted T cells, or PBMCs.

The CDR3 is 13 amino acids. Per germline, CDR1 SQVTM and CDR2 ANQGSEA. J was trimmed by 3 bases and V by 6 bases; bases with no gene match: 5. Source material: peripheral blood. The clonotype was recovered from a woman in her forties with COVID-19, enrolled during active disease. The gene calls are TRBV29-1 and TRBJ2-7; 10 bases are shared with TRBD1. CDR3 in amino acids: CSVLGQGGYEQYF. CDR3 DNA: TGCAGCGTACTTGGACAGGGGGGCTACGAGCAGTACTTC.